These 19 T cell receptor beta chains were all obtained from the same sample, sequenced in a study of PD-1 blockade in classical Hodgkin lymphoma. Each of the patients experienced relapse following autologous stem cell transplantation, and their brentuximab vedotin exposure differed. Repertoires were generated with immunoSEQ multiplex PCR, while TCRdb's copy carries only in-frame clones and drops some. The data hold 20,000 or so clones, with about 85% observed a single time. Here the sequenced sample was peripheral blood mononuclear cells (PBMCs), taken before the second cycle of nivolumab. These receptors were taken from a human donor with classical Hodgkin lymphoma.

The chain joins TRBV7-2 to TRBJ2-3; maybe TRBD1 (5 bases). Germline V gene lookup returns CDR1 SGHTA and CDR2 FQGNSA. Trimming removed 2 bases from V and 6 bases from J, with 15 bases in between. CDR3 length equals 15 residues. DNA of the CDR3: TGTGCCAGCAGCTTAATGACTCTAGGGGTCGATACGCAGTATTTT. This sequence encodes CASSLMTLGVDTQYF.

This rearrangement joins TRBV21-1 to TRBJ2-2; the table's D call, TRBD1, was not checked against the DNA. TRBV21-1 has pseudogene status. The CDR3 extends over 16 amino acids. CDR3 residues: CASSKLAGGVGGELFF. CDR3 coding DNA: TGTGCCAGCAGCAAACTGGCAGGGGGCGTTGGCGGGGAGCTGTTTTTT.

The genes are TRBV5-1 and TRBJ2-7; no reliable D call. The germline gives CDR1 SGHRS, CDR2 YFSETQ. The V gene lost 4 bases and the J gene lost 4 bases, with 12 bases spanning the gap. The CDR3 is 13 amino acids. CDR3 DNA sequence: TGCGCCAGCAGCCTTCCTGAAGGGTACGAGCAGTACTTC. It yields the protein CASSLPEGYEQYF.

V gene TRBV5-1 combines with J gene TRBJ1-1, with a tentative D call TRBD1 (5 bases). Trimming took off 7 bases at V and 3 bases at J, with 19 bases between the two ends. This CDR3 contains 15 residues. CDR1 is SGHRS, CDR2 YFSETQ, per germline. CDR3 loop: CASRPPVVQDTEAFF. CDR3 DNA sequence: TGCGCCAGCCGCCCCCCTGTAGTACAGGACACTGAAGCTTTCTTT.

The sample holds one count of this clone. The chain is built from TRBV4-3 and TRBJ2-1, with 11 bases matching TRBD2. The germline gives CDR1 LGHNA, CDR2 YSLEER. The V and J ends lost 1 base and 6 bases, in that order; junction bases with no gene match: 8. This CDR3 spans 17 amino acids. The CDR3 DNA sequence: TGCGCCAGCAGCCAAGGGTCGCGACTAGCGGGAACCAATGAGCAGTTCTTC. This sequence encodes CASSQGSRLAGTNEQFF.

A few counts support this clone. This chain links TRBV18 with TRBJ1-6; D unresolved. Germline CDR1 reads KGHSH; CDR2 reads LQKENI. The CDR3 contains 13 residues. Between the trimmed V and J ends, which lost 5 bases and 4 bases, there was a span of 6 bases. CDR3 bases: TGTGCCAGCTCATCCAATTATAATTCACCCCTCCACTTT. Its protein is CASSSNYNSPLHF.

The chain carries TRBV7-2 and TRBJ2-3; tentatively, D is TRBD1 (8 bases). This CDR3 has 16 amino acids. The V end was cut by 4 bases, the J end by 6 bases, with 20 bases between. Germline assignment: CDR1 SGHTA and CDR2 FQGNSA. The CDR3 DNA sequence: TGTGCCAGCAGCTCAGGGGGCGGGAGATACGTTGATACGCAGTATTTT. Its translation: CASSSGGGRYVDTQYF.

The genes are TRBV7-6 and TRBJ2-7, with D uncertain. Between the trimmed V and J ends, which lost 1 base and 4 bases, there was a span of 5 bases. Germline values: CDR1 SGHVS, CDR2 FNYEAQ. This CDR3 has 12 amino acids. This chain's CDR3 is CASSLEWYEQYF. The CDR3 DNA follows: TGTGCCAGCAGCTTAGAGTGGTACGAGCAGTACTTC.

This clone was counted once. This chain links TRBV7-2 with TRBJ2-1, with unresolved D. The CDR3 runs to 17 residues. The germline V gene has CDR1 SGHTA and CDR2 FQGNSA. Between the trimmed V and J ends, which lost 5 bases and 0 bases, there was a span of 17 bases. The CDR3 region has the DNA TGTGCCAGCAGCCCCCGCGTCACCCCTAGCTCCTACAATGAGCAGTTCTTC. Protein product: CASSPRVTPSSYNEQFF. Supplemented by reference TRBV7-2 and TRBJ2-1, the full variable domain reads GAGVSQSPSNKVTEKGKDVELRCDPISGHTALYWYRQSLGQGLEFLIYFQGNSAPDKSGLPSDRFSAERTGGSVSTLTIQRTQQEDSAVYLCASSPRVTPSSYNEQFFGPGTRLTVL.

This clone was seen a single time. The chain employs TRBV19 and TRBJ2-3; the D is unclear. This CDR3 region has 13 residues. With 10 bases removed from V and 2 bases from J, the gap between germline ends came to 13 bases. CDR1 is LNHDA and CDR2 is SQIVND in the germline V gene (reference sequence). CDR3 DNA: TGTGCCACAGGACGGATGATCACAGATACGCAGTATTTT. This encodes CATGRMITDTQYF.

This chain links TRBV5-1 with TRBJ2-7, with unresolved D. CDR3 length equals 13 residues. In germline, CDR1 is SGHRS, CDR2 YFSETQ. The germline V and J ends were trimmed by 5 bases and 7 bases, with 16 bases remaining between them. Here the CDR3 reads CASSFTPDQEQYF. CDR3 nucleotides: TGCGCCAGCAGTTTCACACCGGATCAGGAGCAGTACTTC.

This chain connects TRBV6-6 to TRBJ1-2; TRBD1 matches 10 bases. CDR3 length: 15 amino acids. J gave up 3 bases and V 2 bases, and 3 bases lay outside the gene matches. Germline V CDR1 and CDR2: MNHNY, SVGAGI (reference sequence). The CDR3 region is CASSYPGTGDYGYTF. Here the CDR3 DNA reads TGTGCCAGCAGTTACCCCGGGACAGGGGACTATGGCTACACCTTC.

The chain recombines TRBV7-9 with TRBJ1-6, with D possibly matching TRBD1 (6 bases). V dropped 5 bases and J dropped 10 bases, with 18 bases sitting between them. The CDR3 covers 15 residues. Germline CDR1 SEHNR, CDR2 FQNEAQ (reference sequence). The CDR3 DNA sequence: TGTGCCAGCAGCAAAGAGGGGGATCTACGCTCACCCCTCCACTTT. As protein: CASSKEGDLRSPLHF.

The chain is built from TRBV4-3 and TRBJ2-2; 14 nucleotides align to TRBD2. There are 17 residues in the CDR3. Germline values: CDR1 LGHNA, CDR2 YSLEER. Germline trimming cut 0 bases from V and 7 bases from J; bases unmatched to any gene: 4. The CDR3 sequence: CASSQEGLAGGIGELFF. In nucleotides, the CDR3 is TGCGCCAGCAGCCAAGAAGGACTAGCGGGAGGTATCGGGGAGCTGTTTTTT.

This chain uses TRBV27 with TRBJ1-6; D possibly corresponds to TRBD1 (5 bases). Germline CDR1 MNHEY, CDR2 SMNVEV (reference sequence). Trimming left V 2 bases short and J 9 bases short, with 11 bases between. CDR3 length: 14 amino acids. CDR3 DNA sequence: TGTGCCAGCAGTTTAGAGACAGTTGGTTCACCCCTCCACTTT. This sequence encodes CASSLETVGSPLHF.

The chain joins TRBV9 to TRBJ2-7; 8 nucleotides match TRBD1. This CDR3 has 13 amino acids. Germline-derived CDR1 and CDR2 are SGDLS and YYNGEE. V lost 4 bases and J lost 6; bases outside the gene matches: 6. CDR3 sequence (DNA): TGTGCCAGCAGCCATGGACAGGGCCCCGAGCAGTACTTC. Amino acids: CASSHGQGPEQYF.

This clone has a handful of counts. V usage is TRBV4-1 and J usage is TRBJ2-7; 9 bases agree with TRBD1. The junction had 13 bases not matched to a gene; V was cut back by 1 base and J by 6 bases. The CDR3 loop spans 17 amino acids. Germline V CDR1 and CDR2: MGHRA, YSYEKL. The CDR3 region is CASSQVQPGTGGFEQYF. The CDR3 coding sequence is TGCGCCAGCAGCCAAGTGCAGCCCGGTACAGGGGGCTTCGAGCAGTACTTC.

The rearrangement links TRBV11-3 to TRBJ2-1, with TRBD2 matching over 8 bases. Germline trimming cut 8 bases from V and 7 bases from J; bases unmatched to any gene: 10. The CDR3 spans 14 residues. CDR1 is SGHNT, CDR2 YENEEA, per germline. CDR3 DNA: TGTGCCAGCCTTGGTGGGAGCGGGAGTAATGAGCAGTTCTTC. Its protein product is CASLGGSGSNEQFF.

The V and J genes are TRBV4-3 and TRBJ2-3; 7 bases are a match to TRBD1. CDR3 length equals 12 residues. Germline V gene sequence: CDR1 LGHNA, CDR2 YSLEER. V dropped 0 bases and J dropped 10; count of bases not matched to a gene: 1. The CDR3 DNA reads as TGCGCCAGCAGCCAAGAGAGGGGGCCGCAGTATTTT. Translation gives CASSQERGPQYF.